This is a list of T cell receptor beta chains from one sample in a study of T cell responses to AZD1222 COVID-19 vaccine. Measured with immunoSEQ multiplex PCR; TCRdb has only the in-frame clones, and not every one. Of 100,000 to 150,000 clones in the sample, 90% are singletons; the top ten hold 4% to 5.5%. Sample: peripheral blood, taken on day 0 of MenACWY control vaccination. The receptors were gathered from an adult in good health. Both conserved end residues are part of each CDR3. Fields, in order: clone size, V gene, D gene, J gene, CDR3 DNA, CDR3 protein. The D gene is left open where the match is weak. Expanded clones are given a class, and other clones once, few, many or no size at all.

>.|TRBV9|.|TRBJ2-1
TGTGCCAGCAGCGTTGTGGGAGGGGGACTCAATGAGCAGTTCTTC
CASSVVGGGLNEQFF
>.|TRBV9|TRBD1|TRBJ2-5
TGTGCCAGCAGCCTGGGACAGTCACAAGAGACCCAGTACTTC
CASSLGQSQETQYF
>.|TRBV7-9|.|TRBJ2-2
TGTGCCAGCAGCTTAGAGGGGAACACCGGGGAGCTGTTTTTT
CASSLEGNTGELFF
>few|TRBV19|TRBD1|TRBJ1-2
TGTGCCAGTAGTATGGCGCTCAGGGGGGACTATGGCTACACCTTC
CASSMALRGDYGYTF
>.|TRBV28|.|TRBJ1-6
TGTGCCAGCAGTTTCGGACTGAGCCATAATTCACCCCTCCACTTT
CASSFGLSHNSPLHF
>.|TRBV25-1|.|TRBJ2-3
TGTGCCAGCTCCTCAAAGCGGAGTTTAAGCACAGATACGCAGTATTTT
CASSSKRSLSTDTQYF
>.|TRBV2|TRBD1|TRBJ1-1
TGTGCCAGCAGGGGACAGACTATGAACACTGAAGCTTTCTTT
CASRGQTMNTEAFF
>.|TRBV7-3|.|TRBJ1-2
TGTGCCAGCAGCTCCCTGACAGGAGGTGGCTACACCTTC
CASSSLTGGGYTF
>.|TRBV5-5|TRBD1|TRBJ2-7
TGTGCCAGCAGCTCAAAGCGACAGGGGGGTTCCTACGAGCAGTACTTC
CASSSKRQGGSYEQYF
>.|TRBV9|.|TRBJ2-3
TGTGCCAGCAGCGTAGAGGAGGGGTACGGCACAGATACGCAGTATTTT
CASSVEEGYGTDTQYF
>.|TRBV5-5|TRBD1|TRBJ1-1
TGTGCCAGCAGCTACGACAGGGACTGGAGCACTGAAGCTTTCTTT
CASSYDRDWSTEAFF
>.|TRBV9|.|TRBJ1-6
TGTGCCATCAAACCTTCACCCCTCCACTTT
CAIKPSPLHF
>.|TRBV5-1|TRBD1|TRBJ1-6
TGCGCCAGCAGCACGGGGGGACAGAATAATTCACCCCTCCACTTT
CASSTGGQNNSPLHF
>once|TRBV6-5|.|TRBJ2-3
TGTGCCAGCAGTTGGTCGTGGGAAGATACGCAGTATTTT
CASSWSWEDTQYF
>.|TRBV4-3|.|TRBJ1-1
TGCGCCAGCAGCCAAGATAATTTTGGTAACACTGAAGCTTTCTTT
CASSQDNFGNTEAFF
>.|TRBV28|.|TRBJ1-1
TGTGCCAGCAGATCCGGGAGGACATGGGACACTGAAGCTTTCTTT
CASRSGRTWDTEAFF
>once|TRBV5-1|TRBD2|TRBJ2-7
TGCGCCAGCAGCTTAGCGGGAGACTCCTACGAGCAGTACTTC
CASSLAGDSYEQYF
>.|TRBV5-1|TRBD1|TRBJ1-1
TGCGCCAGCAGCTCGGAAGGACAGGGGAACACTGAAGCTTTCTTT
CASSSEGQGNTEAFF
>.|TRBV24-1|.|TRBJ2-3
TGTGCCACCAGTGATCCTACAGGGGATACGCAGTATTTT
CATSDPTGDTQYF
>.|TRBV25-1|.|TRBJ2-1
TGTGCCAGCAGTAGACCGGGACTCCTAACGGATGAGCAGTTCTTC
CASSRPGLLTDEQFF